The 8 T cell receptor beta chains listed next were all sequenced from one sample in a study of T cells expressing NK-cell markers. Following a re-call of the 5' RACE reads, TCRdb has one entry per CDR3 protein and lacks DNA. This table holds 500,000 to 600,000 distinct CDR3 sequences. Sample: blood T cells: a sorted CD56 or NKG2C T cell subset, CD4+ or CD8+ T cells, or bulk PBMC T cells (not recorded which). The receptor set was obtained from a man between 18 and 35 years old in good health.

The rearrangement uses TRBV7-2 and TRBJ2-1. CDR3 length equals 15 residues. The germline gives CDR1 SGHTA, CDR2 FQGNSA. CDR3 amino acids: CASSPLIGSYNEQFF.

This chain joins TRBV30 and TRBJ2-1; TCRdb outputs TRBD1, but without DNA this stays unchecked. Germline V gives CDR1 GTSNPN, CDR2 SVGIG (reference sequence). The CDR3 is 13 amino acids. The CDR3 here is CAWSRLTGDEQFF.

This chain connects TRBV7-3 to TRBJ2-1; the D gene TCRdb calls, TRBD1, cannot be checked with no DNA. The CDR3 totals 15 residues. The germline CDR1 and CDR2 sequences are SGHTA and FQGTGA. The CDR3 loop reads CASSPQGSANNEQFF. The full variable domain, rest sourced from reference TRBV7-3 and TRBJ2-1, is GAGVSQTPSNKVTEKGKYVELRCDPISGHTALYWYRQSLGQGPEFLIYFQGTGAADDSGLPNDRFFAVRPEGSVSTLKIQRTERGDSAVYLCASSPQGSANNEQFFGPGTRLTVL.

The genes are TRBV29-1 and TRBJ2-7; TCRdb's D call of TRBD1 is untestable without DNA. Germline V gene sequence: CDR1 SQVTM, CDR2 ANQGSEA. CDR3 length: 11 amino acids. The chain's CDR3 is CSVLGTSEQYF.

The chain has TRBV6-5 and TRBJ1-1. In germline, CDR1 is MNHEY, CDR2 SVGAGI. CDR3 length: 16 amino acids. This CDR3 is CASSFVAGGPDTEAFF.

J is TRBJ2-1 and V is TRBV20-1; TCRdb picks TRBD2, but there is no DNA to check that call. Germline CDR1 DFQATT, CDR2 SNEGSKA (reference sequence). The CDR3 covers 13 residues. The CDR3 sequence is CSAGAGVRNEQFF.

The J gene is TRBJ2-7, the V gene TRBV20-1; TCRdb selects TRBD2, and the lack of DNA leaves this call unchecked. This CDR3 has 14 amino acids. Germline V gene sequence: CDR1 DFQATT, CDR2 SNEGSKA (reference sequence). The chain's CDR3 is CSAGRRLAGNEQYF.

V and J are TRBV12-3 or TRBV12-4 and TRBJ2-7; TCRdb's D call, TRBD2, is unchecked because there is no DNA. The CDR3 runs to 14 residues. The CDR3 loop is CASSQSGRHYEQYF.